These T cell receptor beta chains were read from a single sample in a study of CD8 T cells in ankylosing spondylitis. TCRdb fed the 5' RACE reads into MiXCR, producing one record per CDR3 protein. This table has 39,000 or so distinct CDR3 sequences, 10% appearing once. Sequencing input: blood, either unsorted or a sorted T cell fraction (not recorded which). These receptors all come from a male donor with ankylosing spondylitis or in good health (not recorded which). Each CDR3 is given with its conserved first and last residue. The order of the fields is J gene, V gene, D gene, clone size, CDR3 protein, CDR3 DNA. D genes are given only for firm matches. Rows may omit the clone size; those that give it use once, few, many or a size class.

>TRBJ2-1|TRBV13|NA|many
CASSWGASASYNEQFF
TGTGCCAGCAGCTGGGGGGCTAGCGCATCCTACAATGAGCAGTTCTTC
>TRBJ1-4|TRBV18|NA|NA
CASSPVSRGPSEKLFF
TGTGCCAGCTCACCGGTTTCCCGGGGACCGTCAGAAAAACTGTTTTTT
>TRBJ2-5|TRBV19|NA|NA
CASSKAQETQYF
TGTGCCAGTAGTAAAGCCCAAGAGACCCAGTACTTC
>TRBJ2-1|TRBV28|NA|many
CASSFGIIYEQFF
TGTGCCAGCAGTTTCGGCATTATCTATGAGCAGTTCTTC
>TRBJ2-7|TRBV25-1|TRBD1|few
CASSEGYRGQGTYEQYF
TGTGCCAGCAGTGAAGGGTATCGGGGACAGGGGACCTACGAGCAGTACTTC
>TRBJ2-7|TRBV10-3|TRBD1|NA
CAITSGTGGNEQYF
TGTGCCATCACGAGTGGGACAGGGGGTAACGAGCAGTACTTC
>TRBJ2-5|TRBV11-2|NA|many
CASNLNRGGETQYF
TGTGCCAGCAATCTAAACAGGGGAGGGGAGACCCAGTACTTC
>TRBJ2-7|TRBV12-3/TRBV12-4|TRBD2|many
CASSRTSGSYEQYF
TGTGCCAGCAGTCGGACTAGCGGGAGCTACGAGCAGTACTTC
>TRBJ2-3|TRBV4-2|TRBD2|few
CASSQDAGTSGSRNTQYF
TGTGCCAGCAGCCAAGATGCGGGGACTAGCGGGAGTAGAAATACGCAGTATTTT
>TRBJ2-7|TRBV4-3|NA|few
CASSQDRGDLVSEQYF
TGCGCCAGCAGCCAAGACCGCGGGGATTTGGTCTCCGAGCAGTACTTC
>TRBJ2-7|TRBV20-1|TRBD1|many
CSASQGGYEQYF
TGCAGTGCGTCACAGGGGGGCTACGAGCAGTACTTC
>TRBJ2-2|TRBV6-2/TRBV6-3|TRBD2|NA
CASTVASGRSDTGELFF
TGTGCCAGCACGGTAGCTAGCGGGAGATCGGACACCGGGGAGCTGTTTTTT
>TRBJ1-2|TRBV18|TRBD1|many
CASSSGDSGNGYTF
TGTGCCAGCTCATCGGGGGACAGTGGTAATGGCTACACCTTC
>TRBJ2-7|TRBV10-3|NA|once
CAISMPGPTGEQYF
TGTGCCATCAGTATGCCGGGCCCGACGGGCGAGCAGTACTTC
>TRBJ2-3|TRBV18|NA|NA
CASSPADTQYF
TGTGCCAGCTCACCGGCAGATACGCAGTATTTT
>TRBJ2-1|TRBV6-1|TRBD2|medium-sized
CASSNSGRADEQFF
TGTGCCAGCAGTAACAGCGGGAGGGCCGATGAGCAGTTCTTC
>TRBJ2-4|TRBV6-5|NA|many
CASSSQGGAKNIQYF
TGTGCCAGCAGTTCCCAGGGGGGGGCCAAAAACATTCAGTACTTC
>TRBJ1-5|TRBV5-1|NA|many
CASSLSPDQPQHF
TGCGCCAGCAGCTTGTCCCCAGATCAGCCCCAGCATTTT
>TRBJ1-2|TRBV5-1|NA|many
CASSLVSKRDGYTF
TGCGCCAGCAGCTTGGTTTCAAAACGGGATGGCTACACCTTC
>TRBJ2-7|TRBV12-3/TRBV12-4|NA|many
CASSLTLGDYEQYF
TGTGCCAGCAGTTTGACCCTAGGGGACTACGAGCAGTACTTC
>TRBJ1-5|TRBV27|NA|NA
CASRSAGGDKPQHF
TGTGCCAGCAGGTCGGCTGGGGGCGATAAGCCCCAGCATTTT
>TRBJ2-1|TRBV7-3|NA|many
CASSLRGYNEQFF
TGTGCCAGCAGCTTGCGAGGATACAATGAGCAGTTCTTC
>TRBJ2-7|TRBV2|NA|NA
CASWDTTYEQYF
TGTGCCAGCTGGGACACCACCTACGAGCAGTACTTC
>TRBJ1-4|TRBV2|NA|few
CASSGDMSEKLFF
TGTGCCAGCAGTGGGGACATGAGCGAAAAACTGTTTTTT
>TRBJ2-3|TRBV29-1|TRBD2|few
CSVWRGSGTDTQYF
TGCAGCGTTTGGCGCGGGAGCGGCACAGATACGCAGTATTTT
>TRBJ2-7|TRBV6-1|NA|NA
CASGDGPYEQYF
TGTGCCAGCGGGGACGGACCCTACGAGCAGTACTTC
>TRBJ2-7|TRBV6-6|NA|many
CASSPRGEQYF
TGTGCCAGCAGTCCGCGAGGGGAGCAGTACTTC
>TRBJ2-1|TRBV12-3/TRBV12-4|NA|NA
CASSKVLGRGYNEQFF
TGTGCCAGCAGTAAGGTTCTGGGCCGGGGTTACAATGAGCAGTTCTTC
>TRBJ2-1|TRBV10-3|TRBD2|many
CAITGGSTYNEQFF
TGTGCCATCACGGGCGGGAGTACGTACAATGAGCAGTTCTTC
>TRBJ2-7|TRBV20-1|NA|many
CSANRVSYEQYF
TGCAGTGCAAACAGGGTATCCTACGAGCAGTACTTC
>TRBJ1-1|TRBV11-2|NA|many
CASSLGSAEAFF
TGTGCCAGCAGCTTAGGATCAGCTGAAGCTTTCTTT
>TRBJ2-3|TRBV11-1|NA|many
CASSFQIRDPEQCTDTQYF
TGTGCCAGCAGCTTTCAAATTCGGGACCCGGAACAGTGCACAGATACGCAGTATTTT
>TRBJ2-2|TRBV12-3/TRBV12-4|NA|many
CASSARGNTGELFF
TGTGCCAGCAGTGCTCGGGGGAATACCGGGGAGCTGTTTTTT
>TRBJ1-5|TRBV12-2|NA|NA
CASRSGTGRGNQPQHF
TGTGCAAGTCGCTCAGGGACAGGGCGAGGCAATCAGCCCCAGCATTTT
>TRBJ1-6|TRBV7-6|NA|many
CASSPTETHSPLHF
TGTGCCAGCAGCCCAACAGAGACGCATTCACCCCTCCACTTT
>TRBJ2-1|TRBV7-3|TRBD2|NA
CASSLLAANEQFF
TGTGCCAGCAGCTTACTAGCGGCCAATGAGCAGTTCTTC
>TRBJ2-2|TRBV4-3|NA|many
CASSQDILLLVDGELFF
TGCGCCAGCAGCCAAGATATTCTCTTACTAGTCGACGGGGAGCTGTTTTTT
>TRBJ2-1|TRBV4-2|NA|NA
CARGPGLTSYNEQFF
TGTGCCAGGGGCCCGGGACTCACCTCCTACAATGAGCAGTTCTTC
>TRBJ2-5|TRBV7-9|NA|many
CASSLSTPWSLRETQYF
TGTGCCAGCAGCTTAAGCACGCCCTGGTCTCTGCGGGAGACCCAGTACTTC
>TRBJ2-3|TRBV6-5|TRBD2|many
CASSNRLAGGYTDTQYF
TGTGCCAGCAGTAACCGACTAGCGGGAGGCTACACAGATACGCAGTATTTT
>TRBJ2-1|TRBV12-3/TRBV12-4|TRBD2|many
CASSSTSGAYNEQFF
TGTGCCAGCAGTTCGACTAGCGGAGCGTACAATGAGCAGTTCTTC
>TRBJ2-7|TRBV5-1|NA|many
CASSRGGTYEQYF
TGCGCCAGCTCTAGGGGAGGAACCTACGAGCAGTACTTC
>TRBJ2-2|TRBV30|NA|few
CAWSVSSQWEVNTGELFF
TGTGCCTGGAGTGTATCCTCGCAGTGGGAGGTGAACACCGGGGAGCTGTTTTTT
>TRBJ1-1|TRBV7-2|NA|many
CASSPSGGDTEAFF
TGTGCCAGCAGCCCATCGGGGGGAGACACTGAAGCTTTCTTT
>TRBJ1-6|TRBV4-3|NA|NA
CASSQEFSPGDNSPLHF
TGCGCCAGCAGCCAAGAGTTTAGCCCGGGCGATAATTCACCCCTCCACTTT
>TRBJ2-3|TRBV5-1|NA|many
CASSLQMQTDTQYF
TGCGCCAGCAGCTTACAGATGCAGACAGATACGCAGTATTTT
>TRBJ1-1|TRBV12-3/TRBV12-4|NA|many
CASTSVGGGTEAFF
TGTGCCAGCACCTCTGTCGGGGGTGGGACTGAAGCTTTCTTT
>TRBJ1-1|TRBV7-6|NA|NA
CASSAVVDYTEAFF
TGTGCCAGCAGCGCCGTCGTTGATTACACTGAAGCTTTCTTT
>TRBJ2-7|TRBV10-1|TRBD1|many
CASSRDSYEQYF
TGCGCCAGCAGTCGGGACAGTTACGAGCAGTACTTC